The clone carrying this T cell receptor beta chain was detected only a few times. The data were taken from a study of T cells in Graves' hyperthyroidism and ophthalmopathy. The investigators amplified TCR beta CDR3 regions from RNA transcripts. The TCR CDR3 was amplified in a first-round RT-PCR using the HTBI primer set. MiXCR, applied by TCRdb to the multiplex PCR reads, yields one record per CDR3 protein. The sample has about 600,000 distinct CDR3 sequences; roughly a sixth are singletons. Trimming left V 6 bases short and J 6 bases short, with 15 bases between. This CDR3 region has 14 residues. CDR1 is MNHNS and CDR2 is SASEGT in the germline V gene.

This sequence joins TRBV6-1 and TRBJ1-3; maybe TRBD1 (5 bases). The sequence came from a woman aged 40 to 50 with Graves' ophthalmopathy. The material sequenced was blood. CDR3 amino acids: CASSPKGAENTIYF. The CDR3 nucleotides are TGTGCCAGCAGCCCTAAAGGGGCGGAAAACACCATATATTTT.